This T cell receptor beta chain was profiled in a study of PD-1 blockade in classical Hodgkin lymphoma. The CDR3 consists of 18 residues. Trimming left V 0 bases short and J 4 bases short, with 21 bases between. The V gene's germline CDR1 is SGHAT and CDR2 FQNNGV. This table comes from immunoSEQ multiplex PCR, and its TCRdb copy is limited to in-frame clones, with some not included. Of 95,000 to 120,000 clones in the sample, 80% to 90% are singletons; the top ten hold 20%. Relapses following autologous stem cell transplantation were seen in all patients, with brentuximab vedotin exposure varying. The source material was peripheral blood mononuclear cells (PBMCs), sampled before the second cycle of nivolumab. V and J are TRBV11-2 and TRBJ1-2; D perhaps matches TRBD1 (5 bases). The TCR comes from a human donor with classical Hodgkin lymphoma. The DNA of the CDR3 is TGTGCCAGCAGCTTAGATCCCGGGACGGGGCGTTCGGGCTATGGCTACACCTTC. This sequence encodes CASSLDPGTGRSGYGYTF.